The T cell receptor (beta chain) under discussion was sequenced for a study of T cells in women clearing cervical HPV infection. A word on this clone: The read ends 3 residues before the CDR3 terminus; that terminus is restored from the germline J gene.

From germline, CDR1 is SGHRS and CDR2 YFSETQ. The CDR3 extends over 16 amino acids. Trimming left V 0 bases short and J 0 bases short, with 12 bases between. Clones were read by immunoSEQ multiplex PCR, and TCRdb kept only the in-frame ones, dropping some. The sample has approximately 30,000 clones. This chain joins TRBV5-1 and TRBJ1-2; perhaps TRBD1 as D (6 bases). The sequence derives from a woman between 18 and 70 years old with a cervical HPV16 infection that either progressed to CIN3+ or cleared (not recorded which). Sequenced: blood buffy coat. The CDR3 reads CASSLGQEYTNYGYTF. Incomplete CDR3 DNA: TGCGCCAGCAGCTTGGGACAGGAGTATACTAACTATGGC. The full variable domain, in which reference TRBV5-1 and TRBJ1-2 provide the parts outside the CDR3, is KAGVTQTPRYLIKTRGQQVTLSCSPISGHRSVSWYQQTPGQGLQFLFEYFSETQRNKGNFPGRFSGRQFSNSRSEMNVSTLELGDSALYLCASSLGQEYTNYGYTFGSGTRLTVV.